The clone carrying this TCR beta chain was counted between two and nine times. As yet, its antigen is unknown. V lost 4 bases and J lost 4, with 16 bases in between. The length of the CDR3 is 15 residues. Germline V gene sequence: CDR1 SNHLY, CDR2 FYNNEI. The record originates from a study of response to subunit inactivated influenza vaccine. Study-wide results and limits: With each seasonal influenza vaccination, the authors suggested, few new T cells are recruited.

TCRdb fed the RT-PCR reads into MiXCR, producing one record per CDR3 protein. Counted here are around 530,000 distinct CDR3 sequences, 16% occurring once; the ten biggest clones make up about 3%. The source of this sequence is a man aged 45-69 years who received an inactivated influenza vaccine. The specimen comprised CD4+ T cells sorted from PBMCs, sampled 23 to 25 months after vaccination. This chain connects TRBV2 to TRBJ1-2; D not resolved. The CDR3 DNA is TGTGCCAGCAGTGCAAACATCATACGTGGCTATGGCTACACCTTC. Translating it yields CASSANIIRGYGYTF.